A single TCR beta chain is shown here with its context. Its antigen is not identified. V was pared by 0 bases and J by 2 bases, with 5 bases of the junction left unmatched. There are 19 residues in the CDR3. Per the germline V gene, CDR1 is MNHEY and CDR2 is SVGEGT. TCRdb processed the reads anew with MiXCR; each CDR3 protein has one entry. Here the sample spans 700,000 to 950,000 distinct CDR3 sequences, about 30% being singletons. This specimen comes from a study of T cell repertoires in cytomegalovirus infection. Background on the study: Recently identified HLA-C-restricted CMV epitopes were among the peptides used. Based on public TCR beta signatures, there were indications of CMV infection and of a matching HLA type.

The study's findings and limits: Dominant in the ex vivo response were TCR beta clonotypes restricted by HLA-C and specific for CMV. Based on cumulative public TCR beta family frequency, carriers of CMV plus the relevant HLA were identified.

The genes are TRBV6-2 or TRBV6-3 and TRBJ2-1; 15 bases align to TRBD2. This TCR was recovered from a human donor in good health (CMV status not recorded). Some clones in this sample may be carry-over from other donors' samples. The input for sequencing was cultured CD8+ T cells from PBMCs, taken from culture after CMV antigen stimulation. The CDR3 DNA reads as TGTGCCAGCAGTTACTCCGGGACTAGCGGGGGGCTAACCTACAATGAGCAGTTCTTC. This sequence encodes CASSYSGTSGGLTYNEQFF.